These T cell receptor beta chains were read from a single sample in a study of control samples from healthy donors and cancer patients. Clones were read by immunoSEQ multiplex PCR, and TCRdb kept only the in-frame ones, dropping some. The profile shows about 70,000 clones, roughly 84% of them singletons. Material: blood. These TCRs come from a man aged 45 to 65 in good health. CDR3s include the opening cysteine and the closing phenylalanine or tryptophan. Fields, in order: clone size, CDR3 length, J gene, D gene, V gene, CDR3 protein, CDR3 DNA. The D gene is left open where the match is weak. Rows may omit the clone size; those that give it use once, few, many or a size class.

.,20,TRBJ2-7,TRBD1,TRBV27,CASSSYQKGQVKESDYEQYF,TGTGCCAGCAGTTCGTACCAGAAGGGACAGGTAAAGGAATCGGATTACGAGCAGTACTTC
few,15,TRBJ2-7,TRBD1,TRBV7-9,CAREVRGGQNYEQYF,TGTGCCAGAGAGGTGAGAGGGGGACAGAACTACGAGCAGTACTTC
.,12,TRBJ1-1,.,TRBV5-4,CASSSPGPEAFF,TGTGCCAGCAGTTCACCGGGACCCGAAGCTTTCTTT
.,14,TRBJ2-7,TRBD1,TRBV19,CASSISGGSGEQYF,TGTGCCAGTAGTATATCAGGGGGCTCGGGGGAGCAGTACTTC
.,14,TRBJ1-2,.,TRBV18,CASSLQGINYGYTF,TGTGCCAGCTCTTTACAGGGTATTAACTATGGCTACACCTTC
.,17,TRBJ1-1,.,TRBV18,CASSPHLVSLSNTEAFF,TGTGCCAGCTCACCACATCTCGTCAGCCTCTCGAACACTGAAGCTTTCTTT
many,15,TRBJ2-7,TRBD2,TRBV6-2/TRBV6-3,CASSQGLAVAYEQYF,TGTGCCAGCAGCCAGGGACTAGCGGTCGCCTACGAGCAGTACTTC
once,16,TRBJ1-1,.,TRBV5-6,CASSRPGVGANTEAFF,TGTGCCAGCAGCCGCCCAGGGGTTGGGGCGAACACTGAAGCTTTCTTT
.,13,TRBJ1-6,.,TRBV7-3,CASSPTVNSPLHF,TGTGCCAGCAGCCCTACAGTTAATTCACCCCTCCACTTT
.,13,TRBJ1-2,TRBD1,TRBV5-1,CASRTGRNYGYTF,TGCGCCAGCCGGACAGGGAGAAACTATGGCTACACCTTC
.,14,TRBJ2-3,.,TRBV27,CASSLGTGWDTQYF,TGTGCCAGCAGTTTAGGAACAGGGTGGGATACGCAGTATTTT
.,18,TRBJ2-7,TRBD1,TRBV7-9,CASSFSRDRGSVGYEQYF,TGTGCCAGCAGCTTCAGCCGGGACAGGGGATCGGTGGGATACGAGCAGTACTTC
.,12,TRBJ2-7,.,TRBV5-1,CASSLEGYEQYF,TGCGCCAGCAGCTTGGAAGGGTACGAGCAGTACTTC
.,16,TRBJ2-3,TRBD2,TRBV11-3,CASSPRTSANTDTQYF,TGTGCCAGCAGCCCCCGGACTAGCGCCAACACAGATACGCAGTATTTT
once,13,TRBJ2-7,.,TRBV10-1,CASSESSRYEQYF,TGCGCCAGCAGTGAGTCGAGCAGGTACGAGCAGTACTTC
.,15,TRBJ2-4,.,TRBV5-4,CASSLLPGALNIQYF,TGTGCCAGCAGCTTGCTGCCGGGGGCCCTAAACATTCAGTACTTC
.,12,TRBJ2-7,TRBD1,TRBV10-3,CAIQDRAYEQYF,TGTGCCATCCAAGACAGGGCCTACGAGCAGTACTTC
.,15,TRBJ2-7,TRBD1,TRBV5-1,CASSLGQGVGYEQYF,TGCGCCAGCAGCTTGGGTCAGGGGGTGGGCTACGAGCAGTACTTC
.,14,TRBJ2-7,.,TRBV27,CASSLSLGRYEQYF,TGTGCCAGCAGTTTATCGTTGGGTAGATACGAGCAGTACTTC
.,13,TRBJ1-1,TRBD1,TRBV10-3,CAIRGTESGQAFF,TGTGCCATCAGAGGGACAGAATCTGGACAAGCTTTCTTT
.,12,TRBJ2-7,.,TRBV12-3/TRBV12-4,CASSRGSYEQYF,TGTGCCAGCAGCCGAGGGAGCTACGAGCAGTACTTC
.,15,TRBJ2-2,.,TRBV5-6,CASSMPGLSGGELFF,TGTGCCAGCAGCATGCCGGGGTTATCAGGCGGGGAGCTGTTTTTT
.,16,TRBJ1-3,.,TRBV11-3,CASTRKGLISGNTIYF,TGTGCCAGCACCAGAAAAGGACTTATCTCTGGAAACACCATATATTTT
.,15,TRBJ1-2,.,TRBV21-1,CASSKGHRDNYGYTF,TGTGCCAGCAGCAAAGGCCACAGGGATAACTATGGCTACACCTTC
.,13,TRBJ2-7,TRBD1,TRBV29-1,CSARTGPLYEQYF,TGCAGCGCCCGGACAGGGCCTCTCTACGAGCAGTACTTC
.,13,TRBJ1-2,TRBD1,TRBV25-1,CASSDRDRRGYTF,TGTGCCAGCAGTGACCGGGACAGAAGGGGCTACACCTTC
.,13,TRBJ1-2,.,TRBV4-3,CASSHERNYGYTF,TGCGCCAGCAGCCACGAACGGAACTATGGCTACACCTTC
.,17,TRBJ2-2,.,TRBV5-4,CAIPLAGKGHNTGELFF,TGTGCCATCCCCCTCGCGGGAAAGGGTCACAACACCGGGGAGCTGTTTTTT
.,16,TRBJ1-2,TRBD1,TRBV7-9,CASSLAHRGANYGYTF,TGTGCCAGCAGCTTAGCGCACAGGGGCGCTAACTATGGCTACACCTTC
.,13,TRBJ2-7,.,TRBV30,CAWDTGSSYEQYF,TGTGCCTGGGATACGGGATCCTCCTACGAGCAGTACTTC
.,14,TRBJ1-2,.,TRBV6-5,CASSRRGKTYGYTF,TGTGCCAGCAGTAGACGGGGCAAGACCTATGGCTACACCTTC
.,15,TRBJ1-5,.,TRBV19,CASSIDGNSNQPQHF,TGTGCCAGTAGTATAGACGGCAATAGCAATCAGCCCCAGCATTTT
.,16,TRBJ1-5,.,TRBV18,CASSPRPIGDNQPQHF,TGTGCCAGCTCACCCAGACCGATAGGGGACAATCAGCCCCAGCATTTT
.,15,TRBJ2-1,.,TRBV5-1,CASRWGNSSYNEQFF,TGCGCCAGCAGATGGGGGAATAGCTCCTACAATGAGCAGTTCTTC
.,15,TRBJ1-5,.,TRBV4-3,CASSQDQGRNQPQHF,TGCGCCAGCAGCCAAGACCAGGGACGCAATCAGCCCCAGCATTTT
.,14,TRBJ1-1,.,TRBV5-4,CASSSQGGNTEAFF,TGTGCCAGCAGCTCCCAAGGAGGGAACACTGAAGCTTTCTTT
.,18,TRBJ2-5,TRBD2,TRBV5-1,CASSQSSGGSYHQETQYF,TGCGCCAGCAGCCAGTCTAGCGGGGGGTCTTACCACCAAGAGACCCAGTACTTC
.,15,TRBJ2-4,TRBD2,TRBV6-5,CASSRSGNTADIQYF,TGTGCCAGCAGTCGGAGCGGGAATACAGCGGACATTCAGTACTTC
.,14,TRBJ2-7,.,TRBV5-4,CASSTTRPSYEQYF,TGTGCCAGCAGCACGACTAGACCCTCCTACGAGCAGTACTTC
.,15,TRBJ2-7,TRBD2,TRBV7-9,CASSLGRGVTHEQYF,TGTGCCAGCAGCTTAGGGCGGGGGGTCACACACGAGCAGTACTTC
few,15,TRBJ2-5,.,TRBV27,CASSFNGPRGETQYF,TGTGCCAGCAGTTTTAACGGGCCAAGGGGGGAGACCCAGTACTTC
.,15,TRBJ2-5,.,TRBV5-5,CASSPQQMGQETQYF,TGTGCCAGCAGCCCCCAGCAGATGGGACAAGAGACCCAGTACTTC
.,14,TRBJ2-7,.,TRBV21-1,CASSGRDRAYEQYF,TGTGCCAGCAGCGGCCGGGACAGGGCCTACGAGCAGTACTTC
.,15,TRBJ1-2,TRBD1,TRBV6-5,CASSYKGQGSYGYTF,TGTGCCAGCAGTTACAAGGGACAGGGGAGCTATGGCTACACCTTC
.,13,TRBJ1-1,TRBD1,TRBV7-3,CASSLRRTGEAFF,TGTGCCAGCAGCCTAAGGAGGACAGGAGAAGCTTTCTTT
.,11,TRBJ1-1,.,TRBV6-5,CASLEGVEAFF,TGTGCCAGCCTGGAGGGGGTTGAAGCTTTCTTT
.,14,TRBJ1-6,TRBD1,TRBV5-1,CASRSTGGDSPLHF,TGCGCCAGCAGGTCGACAGGGGGGGATTCACCCCTCCACTTT
.,14,TRBJ2-7,.,TRBV2,CASSDGRGAYEQYF,TGTGCCAGCAGTGATGGCAGGGGGGCCTACGAGCAGTACTTC
.,14,TRBJ2-4,.,TRBV4-3,CASLHILAKNIQYF,TGCGCCAGCTTGCACATACTAGCCAAAAACATTCAGTACTTC
few,14,TRBJ1-5,.,TRBV30,CAWSVWQVGQPQHF,TGTGCCTGGAGTGTATGGCAGGTAGGGCAGCCCCAGCATTTT
.,13,TRBJ2-1,TRBD2,TRBV12-3/TRBV12-4,CATRLAGNNEQFF,TGTGCCACGCGACTAGCGGGGAACAATGAGCAGTTCTTC
.,17,TRBJ1-6,.,TRBV14,CASSQGLDKTYNSPLHF,TGTGCCAGCAGCCAAGGTCTCGACAAAACCTATAATTCACCCCTCCACTTT
.,15,TRBJ2-2,TRBD2,TRBV24-1,CATSDFGGGPRELFF,TGTGCCACCAGTGATTTTGGGGGAGGGCCAAGGGAGCTGTTTTTT
few,17,TRBJ2-2,TRBD1,TRBV11-3,CASSLEIGQGSAGELFF,TGTGCCAGCAGCTTAGAGATCGGACAGGGGTCAGCCGGGGAGCTGTTTTTT